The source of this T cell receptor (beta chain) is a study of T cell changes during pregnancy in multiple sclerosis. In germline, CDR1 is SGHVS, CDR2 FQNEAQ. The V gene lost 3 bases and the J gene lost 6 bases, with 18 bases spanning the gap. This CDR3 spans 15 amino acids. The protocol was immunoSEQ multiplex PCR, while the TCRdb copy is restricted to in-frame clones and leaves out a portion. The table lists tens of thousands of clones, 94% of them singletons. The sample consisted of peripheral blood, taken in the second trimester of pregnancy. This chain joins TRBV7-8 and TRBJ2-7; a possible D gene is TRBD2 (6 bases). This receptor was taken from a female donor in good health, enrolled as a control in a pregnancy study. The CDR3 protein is CASSFRDSLSSEQYF. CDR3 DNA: TGTGCCAGCAGCTTCCGGGACTCTCTGTCTTCCGAGCAGTACTTC. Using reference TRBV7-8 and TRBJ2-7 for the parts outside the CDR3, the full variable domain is GAGVSQSPRYKVAKRGQDVALRCDPISGHVSLFWYQQALGQGPEFLTYFQNEAQLDKSGLPSDRFFAERPEGSVSTLKIQRTQQEDSAVYLCASSFRDSLSSEQYFGPGTRLTVT.